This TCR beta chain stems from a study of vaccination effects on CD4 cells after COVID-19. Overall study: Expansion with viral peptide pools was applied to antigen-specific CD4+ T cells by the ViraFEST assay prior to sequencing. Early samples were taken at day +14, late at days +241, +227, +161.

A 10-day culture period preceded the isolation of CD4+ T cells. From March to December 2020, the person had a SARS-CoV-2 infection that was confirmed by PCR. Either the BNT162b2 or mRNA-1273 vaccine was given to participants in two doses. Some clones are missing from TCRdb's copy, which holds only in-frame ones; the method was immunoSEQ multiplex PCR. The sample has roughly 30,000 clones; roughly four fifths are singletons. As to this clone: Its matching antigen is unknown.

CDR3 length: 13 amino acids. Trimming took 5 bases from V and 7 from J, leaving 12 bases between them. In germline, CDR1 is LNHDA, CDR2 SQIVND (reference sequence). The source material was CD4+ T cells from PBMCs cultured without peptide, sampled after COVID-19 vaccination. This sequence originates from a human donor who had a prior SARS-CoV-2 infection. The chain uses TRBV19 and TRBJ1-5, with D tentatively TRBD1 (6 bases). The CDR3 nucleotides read TGTGCCAGTAGTCTCGACAGGTTCCAGCCCCAGCATTTT. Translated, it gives CASSLDRFQPQHF.